The 7 T cell receptor beta chains below all came from one sample that was sequenced in a study of T cells expressing NK-cell markers. TCRdb reprocessed the 5' RACE reads, keeping one entry per CDR3 protein, no DNA. The sample holds about 430,000 distinct CDR3 sequences. Sequenced material: blood T cells: a sorted CD56 or NKG2C T cell subset, CD4+ or CD8+ T cells, or bulk PBMC T cells (not recorded which). These receptors all come from a woman aged 50 to 60 in good health.

The chain uses TRBV7-2 and TRBJ2-7; TCRdb's D gene call, TRBD2, goes unchecked for lack of DNA. This CDR3 contains 16 residues. Per germline, CDR1 SGHTA and CDR2 FQGNSA. The CDR3 sequence is CASSLGWREKTYEQYF.

This chain uses TRBV4-1 with TRBJ2-2; absent DNA, TCRdb's TRBD2 call cannot be checked. Germline V lookup: CDR1 MGHRA, CDR2 YSYEKL. The CDR3 contains 17 residues. CDR3 amino acids: CASSPSLLAGGTGELFF.

This chain connects TRBV11-2 to TRBJ2-5. The CDR3 contains 12 residues. CDR1 and CDR2 from the germline V gene are SGHAT and FQNNGV. CDR3 in amino acids: CASSLEARTQYF.

This sequence joins TRBV5-1 and TRBJ2-2; TCRdb calls TRBD2, which cannot be checked without DNA. CDR3 size: 16 residues. CDR1 and CDR2 from the germline V gene are SGHRS and YFSETQ. CDR3 amino acids: CASSLALDYRMRELFF. Full variable domain (missing parts from reference TRBV5-1 and TRBJ2-2): KAGVTQTPRYLIKTRGQQVTLSCSPISGHRSVSWYQQTPGQGLQFLFEYFSETQRNKGNFPGRFSGRQFSNSRSEMNVSTLELGDSALYLCASSLALDYRMRELFFGEGSRLTVL.

The V and J genes are TRBV6-6 and TRBJ1-2. The germline CDR1 and CDR2 sequences are MNHNY and SVGAGI (reference sequence). This CDR3 is built from 11 residues. CDR3 sequence: CASSADHGYTF.

The chain joins TRBV6-1 to TRBJ2-2; TCRdb's D call, TRBD2, is unchecked because there is no DNA. The CDR3 extends over 15 amino acids. Germline CDR1 MNHNS, CDR2 SASEGT. This CDR3 reads CASSPSYRAPGELFF.

This chain uses TRBV29-1 with TRBJ2-7; TCRdb calls TRBD1, which cannot be checked without DNA. Germline CDR1 reads SQVTM; CDR2 reads ANQGSEA. This CDR3 is built from 12 residues. CDR3 region: CSVSSPDTGQYF.